The next 20 T cell receptor beta chains were all read from a single sample in a study of T-cell memory formation after mild COVID-19. TCRdb re-called the 5' RACE reads with MiXCR, one entry per CDR3 protein. The top ten hold approximately 15% of the sample, which has approximately 350,000 distinct CDR3 sequences, 28% seen once. The sequencing sample was made of PBMCs or a T cell subset sorted from them (not recorded which). The receptors come from an adult woman who had mild COVID-19 (a few samples of this study predate the infection). Cell type and time point are not known.

CDR3 loop: CASSLEASADTQYF. The CDR3 nucleotides are TGCGCCAGCAGCTTGGAGGCTAGCGCAGATACGCAGTATTTT. This chain links TRBV5-1 with TRBJ2-3; possibly TRBD2 for D (6 bases). The V end lost 0 bases, the J end lost 4 bases, and 9 bases lay between the germline ends. Germline assignment: CDR1 SGHRS and CDR2 YFSETQ. This CDR3 region has 14 residues. The full variable domain, its missing parts supplied by reference TRBV5-1 and TRBJ2-3, is KAGVTQTPRYLIKTRGQQVTLSCSPISGHRSVSWYQQTPGQGLQFLFEYFSETQRNKGNFPGRFSGRQFSNSRSEMNVSTLELGDSALYLCASSLEASADTQYFGPGTRLTVL.

This clonotype was recorded a few times. The rearrangement joins TRBV7-8 to TRBJ2-3; tentative D call: TRBD1 (5 bases). Trimming took off 2 bases at V and 2 bases at J, with 11 bases between the two ends. Germline CDR1 SGHVS, CDR2 FQNEAQ. The CDR3 extends over 15 amino acids. CDR3 DNA sequence: TGTGCCAGCAGCTTAATGGGGCCCTACACAGATACGCAGTATTTT. Protein product: CASSLMGPYTDTQYF.

J is TRBJ1-2 and V is TRBV3-1; D possibly corresponds to TRBD1 (5 bases). This CDR3 is built from 17 residues. V lost 6 bases and J 4 bases, leaving 24 bases between the germline ends. From germline, CDR1 is LGHDT and CDR2 YNNKEL (reference sequence). CDR3 DNA sequence: TGTGCCAGCAGTATGCAAGGGGCCGACATCGCAACCTATGGCTACACCTTC. Its protein product is CASSMQGADIATYGYTF.

This clonotype has a single count. The V and J genes are TRBV29-1 and TRBJ1-2; D unclear. Germline lookup yields CDR1 SQVTM and CDR2 ANQGSEA. The CDR3 runs 11 residues. Trimming took off 4 bases at V and 3 bases at J, with 6 bases between the two ends. The CDR3 DNA is TGCAGCGTTGGGGATGACTATGGCTACACCTTC. This sequence encodes CSVGDDYGYTF.

DNA for the CDR3: TGTGCCAGCAGCCCGCCGGTCACTAGCGGGAGGAGGACAGATACGCAGTATTTT. Translation gives CASSPPVTSGRRTDTQYF. The chain employs TRBV5-6 and TRBJ2-3; TRBD2 matches 12 bases. After removal of 4 bases from V and 3 bases from J, the junction contained 12 bases not matched to a gene. Germline assignment: CDR1 SGHDT and CDR2 YYEEEE. The CDR3 runs to 18 residues.

J is TRBJ1-6 and V is TRBV20-1; D is unresolved. CDR3 length: 16 amino acids. V lost 2 bases to trimming and J lost 0 bases, with 11 bases between them. CDR1 is DFQATT, CDR2 SNEGSKA, per germline (reference sequence). The chain's CDR3 is CSARPMTSSYNSPLHF. The CDR3 bases are TGCAGTGCTAGACCCATGACGAGCTCCTATAATTCACCCCTCCACTTT.

This clonotype appeared a few times. The rearrangement links TRBV20-1 to TRBJ1-2; the match to TRBD1 covers 9 bases. V gave up 3 bases and J gave up 4 bases; unmatched junction bases: 6. Germline V gene data show CDR1 as DFQATT and CDR2 as SNEGSKA (reference sequence). The CDR3 loop spans 14 amino acids. CDR3 protein: CSARPGQGLYGYTF. The CDR3 coding sequence is TGCAGTGCTAGGCCGGGACAGGGTCTCTATGGCTACACCTTC.

The V gene is TRBV12-3 or TRBV12-4, the J gene TRBJ1-2; D ambiguous. This CDR3 is built from 11 residues. V was pared by 4 bases and J by 8 bases, with 8 bases between. The CDR3 loop is CASSSLWGYTF. CDR3 DNA sequence: TGTGCCAGCAGTTCGCTCTGGGGCTACACCTTC.

This clonotype was detected only a few times. This chain connects TRBV27 to TRBJ2-7; a possible D gene is TRBD2 (6 bases). V dropped 6 bases and J dropped 1 base, with 13 bases sitting between them. CDR1 is MNHEY, CDR2 SMNVEV, per germline (reference sequence). This CDR3 spans 14 amino acids. CDR3 sequence: CASRTGTPSYEQYF. DNA of the CDR3: TGTGCCAGCAGAACCGGGACTCCGTCCTACGAGCAGTACTTC.

The V and J genes are TRBV10-3 and TRBJ2-7, with D perhaps matching TRBD2 (5 bases). The V and J ends lost 11 bases and 2 bases respectively, with 13 bases between them. This CDR3 is 12 amino acids long. CDR1 and CDR2 (germline): ENHRY, SYGVKD. The CDR3 here is CAARDQTYEQYF. Written as DNA, the CDR3 is TGTGCCGCCCGGGATCAGACCTACGAGCAGTACTTC.

The chain uses TRBV7-8 and TRBJ2-1, with 8 bases aligning to TRBD2. Germline V CDR1 and CDR2: SGHVS, FQNEAQ. V shed 1 base and J 7 bases; nucleotides not matched to a gene: 6. The CDR3 contains 15 residues. In DNA, the CDR3 is TGTGCCAGCAGCTTAGTAGCGGGGTTGGCTAATGAGCAGTTCTTC. This gives the protein CASSLVAGLANEQFF.

This clonotype has more than one count but fewer than ten. The CDR3 DNA is TGCAGTGCTAGAGCGCGGGCCCACTACGAGCAGTACTTC. This encodes CSARARAHYEQYF. This sequence joins TRBV20-1 and TRBJ2-7; D may be TRBD2 (5 bases). V lost 1 base, J lost 3 bases, and 10 bases lay in between. Per germline, CDR1 DFQATT and CDR2 SNEGSKA (reference sequence). The length of the CDR3 is 13 residues.

This clonotype was seen only a few times. The chain couples TRBV5-6 to TRBJ1-2; D is uncertain. This CDR3 has 12 residues. Trimming shortened V by 5 bases and J by 7 bases, and 12 bases separated the two germline ends. CDR1 is SGHDT and CDR2 is YYEEEE in the germline V gene. CDR3 DNA: TGTGCCAGCAGGTTTACCCGGGGTGGCTACACCTTC. Translation gives CASRFTRGGYTF.

This clonotype turned up a few times. The rearrangement uses TRBV12-3 or TRBV12-4 and TRBJ2-4; D not certain. Deletions cut 6 bases from V and 0 bases from J, with 15 bases between. The CDR3 is 16 residues long. The CDR3 protein is CASSRDTTVAKNIQYF. The CDR3, as DNA: TGTGCCAGCAGCCGAGACACAACAGTAGCCAAAAACATTCAGTACTTC.

The V gene is TRBV6-5, the J gene TRBJ2-2, with TRBD2 matching 14 bases. V lost 1 base to trimming and J lost 0 bases; unmatched junction nucleotides: 7. The CDR3 runs 20 residues. CDR1 and CDR2 from the germline V gene are MNHEY and SVGAGI. DNA for the CDR3: TGTGCCAGCAGTTACTTCCTCCCGGGACTAGCGGGGGCGAACACCGGGGAGCTGTTTTTT. It specifies CASSYFLPGLAGANTGELFF.

This clonotype has more than one count but fewer than ten. The chain uses TRBV2 and TRBJ2-4; D is unclear. The length of the CDR3 is 13 residues. Trimming left V 4 bases short and J 6 bases short, with 10 bases between. Germline V CDR1 and CDR2: SNHLY, FYNNEI. CDR3 protein: CASSGVYANIQYF. The CDR3 bases are TGTGCCAGCAGTGGGGTCTATGCAAACATTCAGTACTTC.

V gene TRBV12-3 or TRBV12-4 combines with J gene TRBJ2-7, with D unresolved. The CDR3 has 16 amino acids. V shed 4 bases and J shed 0 bases, with 16 bases lying between them. The CDR3 nucleotides are TGTGCCAGCAGTTCCCACGGAGCGCAGTCCTCCTACGAGCAGTACTTC. Translation gives CASSSHGAQSSYEQYF.

V gene TRBV12-3 or TRBV12-4 combines with J gene TRBJ2-2, with TRBD2 matching 15 bases. V was pared by 1 base and J by 6 bases, with 9 bases of the junction left unmatched. The CDR3 spans 19 residues. The CDR3 here is CASSLVIPGTSGRPGELFF. The CDR3 DNA sequence: TGTGCCAGCAGTTTAGTCATCCCGGGGACTAGCGGGAGGCCCGGGGAGCTGTTTTTT.

CDR3 coding DNA: TGTGCCAGCAGTTACTCGGCGGCAGGCATGAACACTGAAGCTTTCTTT. Its translation: CASSYSAAGMNTEAFF. The rearrangement uses TRBV6-6 and TRBJ1-1; D call uncertain. The CDR3 is made up of 16 amino acids. V lost 0 bases to trimming and J lost 0 bases, with 11 bases between them. The germline gives CDR1 MNHNY, CDR2 SVGAGI (reference sequence).

This clonotype has only a few counts. The V gene is TRBV13, the J gene TRBJ2-4; 8 positions match TRBD2. The CDR3 contains 19 residues. After removal of 5 bases from V and 1 base from J, the junction contained 16 bases not matched to a gene. Per germline, CDR1 PRHDT and CDR2 FYEKMQ (reference sequence). Here the CDR3 DNA reads TGTGCCAGCAGCACCCGGGGGGGAGACTCACCTTTGGCCAAAAACATTCAGTACTTC. It translates to CASSTRGGDSPLAKNIQYF.